The 14 T cell receptor beta chains reported below all come from one sample, sequenced in a study of CD8 T cells in Susac syndrome. Random-hexamer reverse transcription was applied to roughly 0.5 to 1 ug RNA. Each CDR3 protein is one row after TCRdb ran MiXCR on the immunoSEQ multiplex PCR reads. The data show roughly 150,000 distinct CDR3 sequences, with nearly 97% seen just once and 0.15% held by the top ten. Sample: CD8+ T cells from PBMCs. Source of these receptors: a human donor with multiple sclerosis.

This chain joins TRBV20-1 and TRBJ2-5, with 8 bases aligning to TRBD2. Germline values: CDR1 DFQATT, CDR2 SNEGSKA (reference sequence). Trimming cost V 4 bases and J 4 bases; bases outside gene matches: 8. This CDR3 region has 14 residues. CDR3: CSANSAGDRETQYF. The CDR3 coding sequence is TGCAGTGCTAACTCAGCGGGGGATCGAGAGACCCAGTACTTC.

This clonotype was seen just once. CDR3 sequence (DNA): TGTGCCAGTAGCCCGGACCCAACGTATTCACCCCTCCACTTT. Translation: CASSPDPTYSPLHF. This chain links TRBV19 with TRBJ1-6, with D uncertain. Germline V lookup: CDR1 LNHDA, CDR2 SQIVND (reference sequence). Trimming took off 6 bases at V and 8 bases at J, with 14 bases between the two ends. The length of the CDR3 is 14 residues.

The CDR3 bases are TGTGCCAGCTCACCCGGACCGCAGAACACTGAAGCTTTCTTT. This gives the protein CASSPGPQNTEAFF. The V and J genes are TRBV18 and TRBJ1-1; D ambiguous. In germline, CDR1 is KGHSH, CDR2 LQKENI. Trimming stripped 3 bases from V and 1 base from J, with 9 bases between. The CDR3 is 14 residues long. The variable domain in full, completed from reference TRBV18 and TRBJ1-1, reads NAGVMQNPRHLVRRRGQEARLRCSPMKGHSHVYWYRQLPEEGLKFMVYLQKENIIDESGMPKERFSAEFPKEGPSILRIQQVVRGDSAAYFCASSPGPQNTEAFFGQGTRLTVV.

The V call is TRBV7-9, the J call TRBJ2-7; 8 bases fit TRBD2. The CDR3 runs to 16 residues. Germline-derived CDR1 and CDR2 are SEHNR and FQNEAQ (reference sequence). The ends lost 1 base at V and 3 bases at J; junction bases unmatched: 8. The chain's CDR3 is CASSLGGGHSHYEQYF. The CDR3 DNA follows: TGTGCCAGCAGCTTAGGCGGGGGGCACTCTCACTACGAGCAGTACTTC. Full variable domain (outside the CDR3, taken from reference TRBV7-9 and TRBJ2-7): DTGVSQNPRHKITKRGQNVTFRCDPISEHNRLYWYRQTLGQGPEFLTYFQNEAQLEKSRLLSDRFSAERPKGSFSTLEIQRTEQGDSAMYLCASSLGGGHSHYEQYFGPGTRLTVT.

The chain joins TRBV19 to TRBJ1-2; D not resolved. Germline CDR1 LNHDA, CDR2 SQIVND (reference sequence). The CDR3 spans 14 residues. V shed 4 bases and J shed 1 base, with 10 bases lying between them. The CDR3 region has the DNA TGTGCCAGTAGTACTCGACCGTTTAACTATGGCTACACCTTC. This codes for CASSTRPFNYGYTF.

This chain links TRBV27 with TRBJ2-7; the D is unclear. The germline V gene has CDR1 MNHEY and CDR2 SMNVEV (reference sequence). CDR3 length: 13 residues. V was trimmed by 6 bases and J by 1 base, leaving 10 bases between them. This CDR3 is CASRTDTSYEQYF. The CDR3 DNA reads as TGTGCCAGCAGGACCGATACTTCCTACGAGCAGTACTTC.

This clonotype was counted once. This chain connects TRBV2 to TRBJ2-7; D is undetermined. The ends were cut back, 4 bases at V and 1 base at J, with 14 bases in the middle. The germline V gene has CDR1 SNHLY and CDR2 FYNNEI. This CDR3 contains 15 residues. CDR3 protein: CASSAVVGSSYEQYV. CDR3 nucleotides: TGTGCCAGCAGTGCGGTTGTTGGTAGTTCCTACGAGCAGTACGTC.

The J gene is TRBJ2-4, the V gene TRBV3-1; 13 positions match TRBD2. The CDR3 spans 17 residues. In germline, CDR1 is LGHDT, CDR2 YNNKEL (reference sequence). With 0 bases clipped from V and 7 bases from J, the junction kept 6 bases outside the gene matches. The CDR3 is CASSQDRLAGGPNIQYF. CDR3 coding DNA: TGTGCCAGCAGCCAAGATCGACTAGCGGGGGGCCCGAACATTCAGTACTTC.

V usage is TRBV12-3 or TRBV12-4 and J usage is TRBJ2-1; 9 bases are a match to TRBD2. Trimming removed 4 bases from V and 5 bases from J; junction bases left unmatched: 0. This CDR3 spans 13 amino acids. The CDR3 coding sequence is TGTGCCAGCAGTTCTAGCGGGAACAATGAGCAGTTCTTC. Its protein is CASSSSGNNEQFF.

The gene calls are TRBV20-1 and TRBJ2-1, with D possibly TRBD2 on 6 matching bases. Trimming shortened V by 0 bases and J by 8 bases, and 14 bases separated the two germline ends. The CDR3 loop spans 14 amino acids. CDR1 is DFQATT and CDR2 is SNEGSKA in the germline V gene (reference sequence). DNA for the CDR3: TGCAGTGCTAGAGATGAGCTAGCGCGGGATGAGCAGTTCTTC. It is translated as CSARDELARDEQFF.

The chain recombines TRBV27 with TRBJ1-5, with D perhaps matching TRBD1 (5 bases). CDR1 MNHEY and CDR2 SMNVEV come from the germline V gene (reference sequence). Trimming left V 0 bases short and J 5 bases short, with 8 bases between. The CDR3 is made up of 14 amino acids. As DNA, the CDR3 is TGTGCCAGCAGTTTATCAGGGGACGATCAGCCCCAGCATTTT. It specifies CASSLSGDDQPQHF.

V usage is TRBV3-1 and J usage is TRBJ2-7, with D unresolved. Trimming took off 0 bases at V and 0 bases at J, with 15 bases between the two ends. The CDR3 sequence is 17 residues long. The germline CDR1 and CDR2 sequences are LGHDT and YNNKEL (reference sequence). In DNA, the CDR3 is TGTGCCAGCAGCCAAGAGGGGAAGGCCAGCTACTCCTACGAGCAGTACTTC. Translating gives CASSQEGKASYSYEQYF.

This chain connects TRBV30 to TRBJ2-7; maybe TRBD1 (6 bases). The CDR3 extends over 16 amino acids. Looked up from germline, CDR1 is GTSNPN and CDR2 is SVGIG (reference sequence). Trimming cost V 2 bases and J 2 bases, with 19 bases left between them. The CDR3 DNA is TGTGCCTGGAGTCTCCGAGCCGGGACATGGCCCTACGAGCAGTACGTC. Its protein product is CAWSLRAGTWPYEQYV.

V usage is TRBV5-6 and J usage is TRBJ2-4, with a weak D call TRBD1 (5 bases). Trimming pared 4 bases from V and 0 bases from J, leaving 8 bases between. CDR1 and CDR2 from the germline V gene are SGHDT and YYEEEE. The CDR3 is 14 amino acids. The CDR3 is CASSIGQAKNIQYF. CDR3 in DNA: TGTGCCAGCAGCATCGGACAAGCCAAAAACATTCAGTACTTC.